The 30 T cell receptor beta chains below all came from one sample that was sequenced in a study of blood T cell repertoires in COVID-19 (dated by TCRdb to the early 2020s). Library prep was done by the immunoSEQ multiplex PCR assay. Entries here come from immuneACCESS through TCRdb and include only in-frame sequences with V and J called. Some clones fail to appear in such tables; in the studies checked, an unresolved V gene covers under half of the shortfall, and the cause of the remainder is unknown. The sample profile shows 200,000 to 250,000 clones; around four fifths of them were found once. The top ten clones comprise 5.2% of the sample. The sample comprised peripheral blood. These receptors were collected from a woman between 70 and 85 years old with COVID-19, enrolled during active disease.

J is TRBJ1-4 and V is TRBV5-5, with D unresolved. This CDR3 contains 15 residues. Germline V lookup: CDR1 SGHKS, CDR2 YYEKEE (reference sequence). The V gene lost 1 base and the J gene lost 2 bases, with 9 bases spanning the gap. CDR3 protein: CASSLFSRTNEKLFF. The CDR3 bases are TGTGCCAGCAGCTTGTTTTCCCGGACTAATGAAAAACTGTTTTTT.

This clone was observed a single time. The rearrangement joins TRBV28 to TRBJ1-2; 8 bases are shared with TRBD1. The CDR3 length is 15 residues. CDR1 MDHEN and CDR2 SYDVKM come from the germline V gene. J lost 3 bases, V lost 7 bases, and 10 bases had no gene match. This CDR3 is CASTRTGNIDYGYTF. CDR3 bases: TGTGCCAGCACTCGGACAGGGAATATCGACTATGGCTACACCTTC.

This chain uses TRBV6-5 with TRBJ1-1, with D possibly being TRBD1 (5 bases). Germline V lookup: CDR1 MNHEY, CDR2 SVGAGI. V shed 4 bases and J shed 1 base, with 10 bases lying between them. The CDR3 runs to 14 residues. CDR3 residues: CASSSLRGNTEAFF. The DNA of the CDR3 is TGTGCCAGCAGTTCCCTAAGGGGGAACACTGAAGCTTTCTTT.

The V call is TRBV11-2, the J call TRBJ2-5; 12 bases agree with TRBD2. This CDR3 contains 15 residues. Trimming took 5 bases from V and 9 from J; bases not matched to a gene: 10. Germline loops: CDR1 SGHAT, CDR2 FQNNGV. The CDR3 loop is CASSPRTSGISAQYF. The CDR3 region has the DNA TGTGCCAGCAGCCCCCGGACTAGCGGGATCTCGGCCCAGTACTTC.

The rearrangement uses TRBV24-1 and TRBJ2-3, with D perhaps TRBD2 (5 bases). In germline, CDR1 is KGHDR, CDR2 SFDVKD. V lost 0 bases to trimming and J lost 1 base, with 10 bases between them. The CDR3 loop spans 16 amino acids. The CDR3 DNA follows: TGTGCCACCAGTGATTTGGAGGGTCCCGGCACAGATACGCAGTATTTT. This sequence encodes CATSDLEGPGTDTQYF.

This clone occurred once. The genes are TRBV9 and TRBJ1-1; D gene uncertain. V was clipped by 4 bases and J by 1 base, with 11 bases between them. The germline V gene encodes CDR1 SGDLS and CDR2 YYNGEE. The CDR3 covers 14 residues. The CDR3 DNA sequence: TGTGCCAGCAGCCTCGACATAAGGAACACTGAAGCTTTCTTT. Translating gives CASSLDIRNTEAFF.

This chain uses TRBV28 with TRBJ2-7; tentatively, D is TRBD1 (6 bases). V gave up 3 bases and J gave up 3 bases, with 12 bases separating them. Looked up from germline, CDR1 is MDHEN and CDR2 is SYDVKM. The CDR3 runs 14 residues. The CDR3 DNA reads TGTGCCAGCAGTTTTCAGGGGATGTACTACGAGCAGTACTTC. Amino acid sequence: CASSFQGMYYEQYF.

The chain uses TRBV2 and TRBJ2-1; D gene unclear. V was pared by 0 bases and J by 4 bases, with 7 bases between. Germline loops: CDR1 SNHLY, CDR2 FYNNEI. This CDR3 has 14 amino acids. This CDR3 is CASSEARAYNEQFF. For the CDR3, the DNA is TGTGCCAGCAGTGAAGCGAGAGCTTACAATGAGCAGTTCTTC. Using reference TRBV2 and TRBJ2-1 for the parts outside the CDR3, the full variable domain is EPEVTQTPSHQVTQMGQEVILRCVPISNHLYFYWYRQILGQKVEFLVSFYNNEISEKSEIFDDQFSVERPDGSNFTLKIRSTKLEDSAMYFCASSEARAYNEQFFGPGTRLTVL.

This clone has only one observation. Here the CDR3 reads CASSLLGDNHGYTF. DNA for the CDR3: TGTGCCAGCAGCTTATTAGGGGACAACCATGGCTACACCTTC. This chain connects TRBV7-2 to TRBJ1-2; maybe TRBD1 (6 bases). This CDR3 is built from 14 residues. The germline V gene has CDR1 SGHTA and CDR2 FQGNSA. V was trimmed by 2 bases and J by 6 bases, leaving 13 bases between them.

The table lists this clone with a count of one. The chain links TRBV28 to TRBJ2-5; 7 positions agree with TRBD2. V was pared by 6 bases and J by 1 base, with 5 bases of the junction left unmatched. Per germline, CDR1 MDHEN and CDR2 SYDVKM. The CDR3 is 14 amino acids. Written as DNA, the CDR3 is TGTGCCAGCAGCCAAACTAGCGCCCAAGAGACCCAGTACTTC. This encodes CASSQTSAQETQYF.

J is TRBJ2-3 and V is TRBV7-2; 8 nucleotides match TRBD1. With 3 bases clipped from V and 4 bases from J, the junction kept 9 bases outside the gene matches. Germline V gives CDR1 SGHTA, CDR2 FQGNSA. The CDR3 has 16 amino acids. CDR3 amino acids: CASSLTGAARSDTQYF. As DNA, the CDR3 is TGTGCCAGCAGCTTGACAGGGGCGGCTAGGTCAGATACGCAGTATTTT.

There are many counts of this clone. The genes are TRBV28 and TRBJ1-4; tentative D call: TRBD1 (6 bases). V was shortened by 7 bases and J by 0 bases, with 9 bases between the two germline ends. The germline V gene encodes CDR1 MDHEN and CDR2 SYDVKM. The CDR3 is made up of 14 amino acids. CDR3: CASKGHATNEKLFF. CDR3 nucleotides: TGTGCCAGCAAGGGACATGCAACTAATGAAAAACTGTTTTTT.

This clone was recorded only once. The CDR3 loop reads CASSQLDTQYF. In nucleotides, the CDR3 is TGTGCCAGCAGTCAGTTAGATACGCAGTATTTT. The V call is TRBV12-3 or TRBV12-4, the J call TRBJ2-3, with D hard to call. The CDR3 totals 11 residues. The germline V and J ends were trimmed by 5 bases and 5 bases, with 5 bases remaining between them.

This clone has more than one count but fewer than ten. This chain links TRBV29-1 with TRBJ2-1; TRBD2 agrees at 8 bases. Trimming took 5 bases from V and 7 from J; bases not matched to a gene: 13. Germline-derived CDR1 and CDR2 are SQVTM and ANQGSEA. The CDR3 sequence is 15 residues long. The CDR3 DNA reads as TGCAGCGTTTCACAACTAGCGGAACTAGTAAATGAGCAGTTCTTC. Its translation: CSVSQLAELVNEQFF.

The genes are TRBV30 and TRBJ1-1; D might be TRBD1 (6 bases). Germline lookup yields CDR1 GTSNPN and CDR2 SVGIG (reference sequence). Trimming left V 5 bases short and J 0 bases short, with 7 bases between. The CDR3 has 12 amino acids. The CDR3 region has the DNA TGTGCCTGGGGACAGTTGAACACTGAAGCTTTCTTT. It codes for CAWGQLNTEAFF.

V and J are TRBV18 and TRBJ2-1; 11 bases fit TRBD2. V shed 3 bases, J shed 0 bases, and the junction held 10 bases outside the gene matches. CDR3 length equals 19 residues. Germline V gives CDR1 KGHSH, CDR2 LQKENI. The CDR3 DNA is TGTGCCAGCTCACCTACGGGACTAGCGGCGTCAAGCTCCTACAATGAGCAGTTCTTC. It yields the protein CASSPTGLAASSSYNEQFF.

This chain links TRBV28 with TRBJ1-5; 8 bases match TRBD1. Germline CDR1 is MDHEN and CDR2 is SYDVKM. Unmatched junction bases numbered 4, after V lost 4 bases and J lost 2 bases. The CDR3 is made up of 15 amino acids. CDR3 sequence: CASSWGQAGNQPQHF. DNA of the CDR3: TGTGCCAGCAGTTGGGGACAGGCAGGCAATCAGCCCCAGCATTTT. Full variable domain (outside the CDR3, taken from reference TRBV28 and TRBJ1-5): DVKVTQSSRYLVKRTGEKVFLECVQDMDHENMFWYRQDPGLGLRLIYFSYDVKMKEKGDIPEGYSVSREKKERFSLILESASTNQTSMYLCASSWGQAGNQPQHFGDGTRLSIL.

A few counts support this clone. The chain is built from TRBV11-3 and TRBJ1-5, with 10 positions matching TRBD1. The junction had 12 bases not matched to a gene; V was cut back by 5 bases and J by 2 bases. The CDR3 contains 18 residues. Germline-derived CDR1 and CDR2 are SGHNT and YENEEA. CDR3 loop: CASSPPGQGTWGNQPQHF. CDR3 in DNA: TGTGCCAGCAGCCCACCGGGACAGGGGACTTGGGGCAATCAGCCCCAGCATTTT.

The chain carries TRBV7-9 and TRBJ2-1, with unresolved D. CDR3 length: 17 residues. Germline V gives CDR1 SEHNR, CDR2 FQNEAQ (reference sequence). V gave up 5 bases and J gave up 0 bases, with 17 bases separating them. The CDR3 DNA follows: TGTGCCAGCAGCCCCCAGGATAGTAGGCCCTCCTACAATGAGCAGTTCTTC. Translation: CASSPQDSRPSYNEQFF.

The V gene is TRBV6-6, the J gene TRBJ2-1; 9 nucleotides align to TRBD1. The CDR3 contains 17 residues. V shed 5 bases, J shed 7 bases, and the junction held 15 bases outside the gene matches. CDR1 and CDR2 from the germline V gene are MNHNY and SVGAGI (reference sequence). The CDR3 nucleotides are TGTGCCAGCAGTCGACTCCCGACAGGGGGGATAGGAAATGAGCAGTTCTTC. Translated: CASSRLPTGGIGNEQFF.

DNA of the CDR3: TGTGCCAGAAGCTTAGTTCCCGGGGAATCGAGCACTGAAGCTTTCTTT. Residues: CARSLVPGESSTEAFF. This chain connects TRBV7-5 to TRBJ1-1. TRBV7-5 is tagged as a pseudogene. This CDR3 has 16 residues.

V gene TRBV6-5 combines with J gene TRBJ1-4; TRBD1 matches at 12 bases. In germline, CDR1 is MNHEY, CDR2 SVGAGI. The CDR3 runs 15 residues. V was clipped by 6 bases and J by 7 bases; unmatched bases: 6. The CDR3, as DNA: TGTGCCAGCAGGAAGGGACAGGGGGCGACTGAAAAACTGTTTTTT. As protein: CASRKGQGATEKLFF.

This rearrangement joins TRBV4-2 to TRBJ2-1, with TRBD2 matching over 12 bases. This CDR3 is built from 15 residues. Germline V gene sequence: CDR1 LGHNA, CDR2 YNFKEQ. The V and J ends lost 1 base and 7 bases, in that order; junction bases with no gene match: 2. CDR3 region: CASSQGTSGMNEQFF. DNA for the CDR3: TGTGCCAGCAGCCAAGGGACTAGCGGGATGAATGAGCAGTTCTTC.

The rearrangement joins TRBV18 to TRBJ1-2; 7 bases map to TRBD1. From germline, CDR1 is KGHSH and CDR2 LQKENI. The V and J ends lost 5 bases and 2 bases, in that order; junction bases with no gene match: 5. The CDR3 spans 14 residues. CDR3 DNA: TGTGCCAGCTCAGCGAGACAGGGAAACTATGGCTACACCTTC. Protein sequence: CASSARQGNYGYTF. Filled out from reference TRBV18 and TRBJ1-2, the complete variable domain reads NAGVMQNPRHLVRRRGQEARLRCSPMKGHSHVYWYRQLPEEGLKFMVYLQKENIIDESGMPKERFSAEFPKEGPSILRIQQVVRGDSAAYFCASSARQGNYGYTFGSGTRLTVV.

Remarks on this clone: The junction departs from germline at one end; a sequencing error may be responsible. The DNA for the CDR3 is TGTGCCAGCAGTTTAGTCCCCGCCGCCAGTAATTTT. Protein product: CASSLVPAASNF. V gene TRBV28 combines with J gene TRBJ2-3; D unresolved. This CDR3 has 12 amino acids. Per germline, CDR1 MDHEN and CDR2 SYDVKM.

V is TRBV2 and J is TRBJ1-6; D is unclear. CDR3 length: 14 amino acids. Germline V gives CDR1 SNHLY, CDR2 FYNNEI. Trimming removed 4 bases from V and 0 bases from J, with 4 bases in between. CDR3 residues: CASSGSSYNSPLHF. The CDR3 bases are TGTGCCAGCAGTGGGAGCTCCTATAATTCACCCCTCCACTTT.

V is TRBV3-1 (or the pseudogene TRBV3-2) and J is TRBJ1-4; TRBD1 aligns across 12 bases. Germline V CDR1 and CDR2: LGHDT, YNNKEL (reference sequence). The junction had 5 bases not matched to a gene; V was cut back by 0 bases and J by 9 bases. The CDR3 consists of 16 residues. Written as DNA, the CDR3 is TGTGCCAGCAGCCAAGACATCGGGACAGGGGGCCAAAAACTGTTTTTT. Its protein is CASSQDIGTGGQKLFF.

The V gene is TRBV6-4, the J gene TRBJ2-1; possibly TRBD2 for D (5 bases). Deletions cut 6 bases from V and 4 bases from J, with 13 bases between. The CDR3 consists of 14 residues. Germline V gives CDR1 MRHNA, CDR2 SNTAGT. CDR3 coding DNA: TGTGCCAGCAGCCGGGAAAATGGGTACAATGAGCAGTTCTTC. This sequence encodes CASSRENGYNEQFF.

The CDR3 sequence: CATSRDRGELTGSYNEQFF. In DNA, the CDR3 is TGTGCCACCAGCAGAGATCGTGGGGAGCTGACAGGCTCCTACAATGAGCAGTTCTTC. The V and J genes are TRBV15 and TRBJ2-1, with D tentatively TRBD1 (6 bases). CDR3 size: 19 residues. The germline V gene encodes CDR1 LNHNV and CDR2 YYDKDF (reference sequence). Trimming took 0 bases from V and 0 from J, leaving 18 bases between them.

The chain is built from TRBV4-3 and TRBJ2-7; 9 nucleotides agree with TRBD2. Per the germline V gene, CDR1 is LGHNA and CDR2 is YSLEER. CDR3 length equals 15 residues. Germline trimming cut 3 bases from V and 3 bases from J; bases unmatched to any gene: 6. The CDR3 DNA follows: TGCGCCAGCAGCCACGCGACTAGCGGTGACTACGAGCAGTACTTC. Translating gives CASSHATSGDYEQYF.